The clone carrying this T cell receptor beta chain was detected many times. Antigen: not known. The entry originates in a study of T-cell reconstitution after alpha-beta-depleted transplantation in children. Study observations and caveats: Once a year had passed after transplant, T-cell counts and diversity came mostly from newly produced T cells.

After removal of 5 bases from V and 10 bases from J, the junction contained 11 bases not matched to a gene. This CDR3 is 16 amino acids long. The TCRbeta library was prepared with unique molecular identifiers. TCRdb called the PCR reads again in MiXCR, with one record for every CDR3 protein. The sample carries about 160,000 distinct CDR3 sequences, over 8.5% recorded once. This chain joins TRBV12-3 or TRBV12-4 and TRBJ1-6; 10 bases are shared with TRBD1. The receptor was isolated from a boy aged 2 to 10 with acute myeloid leukemia, due to receive a stem cell transplant. The input for sequencing was PBMCs, taken before TCRalphabeta/CD19-depleted stem cell transplant. CDR3 nucleotide sequence: TGTGCCAGCAGTACGGGATCGCCGGGACAGGGGTCACCCCTCCACTTT. As protein: CASSTGSPGQGSPLHF.